These T cell receptor beta chains were read from a single sample in a study of T cell changes during pregnancy in multiple sclerosis. Only in-frame clones appear in the TCRdb table, and some are missing; sequencing was by immunoSEQ multiplex PCR. The sample contains around 95,000 clones, approximately 92% of which appear only once. Sequencing was performed on peripheral blood, taken after pregnancy. All receptors derive from a female donor with multiple sclerosis, enrolled in a pregnancy study. Each CDR3 is given without its conserved first and last residue. Each record gives: clone size, V gene, CDR3 protein. Clone sizes are given selectively: once, few, many, or a class where the clone is expanded.

- TRBV6-4 ASSDSGGTDTQY
- TRBV7-3 ASSSSGAHTDTQY
- TRBV6-5 ASSSGLNQETQY
- TRBV7-9 ASSLAQTEETQY
- TRBV5-1 ASSSPGQGSDEQY
once TRBV7-9 ASSSGTGDEQY
- TRBV5-4 ASSLYQGGERDTQY
- TRBV18 ASSPGLENYGYT
- TRBV6-1 ASRTGALSNQPQH
- TRBV5-1 ASSRGQTSSYEQY
- TRBV6-5 ASSRTLGGQPQH
- TRBV30 AWSVLMETQY
- TRBV6-6 ASSSRSGYGGYT
- TRBV6-1 ASFWGGSGNTIY
- TRBV5-4 ASSLGLAGTDEQF
- TRBV19 ASSASGVGETQY
- TRBV19 ASQFATGAENSPLH
- TRBV6-5 ASSTRGREY
- TRBV9 ASSALAGVSEQY
- TRBV7-3 ASSRVGTGVREQY
- TRBV18 ASSPLGKGGGTEAF
- TRBV5-1 ASSLVLAGAGSYEQY
- TRBV29-1 SARTSGRDEQF
- TRBV27 ASKGQGTYNSPLH
- TRBV6-5 ASSSAGGSSYEQY
- TRBV9 ASSVLANTEAF
many TRBV27 ASSTLRGGLRDTQY
- TRBV9 ASSTGQGSGNTIY
- TRBV5-1 ASSPRQGLSYEQY
- TRBV10-3 AISELYGYT
- TRBV5-1 ASSLGRYEQY
once TRBV6-1 ASSELRGVPFEAF
- TRBV4-2 ASSQEAGGVHEQY
- TRBV12-5 ASGFGQGDNSPLH
- TRBV27 ASRRTSGRTEVREQY
- TRBV5-6 ASSLIHRDYEQY
- TRBV2 ASIITGSPLH
- TRBV6-5 ASSPDGIATYEQY
once TRBV7-6 ASSFGTHTYEQY
- TRBV9 ASSVGTGPRYEQY
once TRBV9 ASSGGTVDQPQH
- TRBV6-5 ASSYEAAGELF
few TRBV10-3 AISPGQGGNTIY
- TRBV5-1 ASSLAVGLSGYT
- TRBV2 ASSEAGGQPNTEAF
- TRBV10-3 ATRAGSTDTQY
- TRBV6-1 ASSTSTGVNTEAF